The T cell receptor (beta chain) described here comes from a study of shared clonotypes between healthy human individuals. Broader study findings: Compared with clonotypes that all four donors shared, non-shared clonotypes had lower generation probabilities.

TCRdb's table, derived via immunoSEQ multiplex PCR, lists solely in-frame clones and lacks some. The table lists millions of clones, over 85% of them singletons, with 0.9% to 1.3% in the top ten. This clone has only one observation. Its antigen remains unknown. CD8 cells classed as naive were CD45RO-negative and positively selected for CCR7, excluding terminally differentiated effector memory CD45RA+ cells. The length of the CDR3 is 17 residues. With V trimmed by 5 bases and J by 5 bases, 15 bases remained unmatched. The germline CDR1 and CDR2 sequences are MNHEY and SMNVEV (reference sequence). This sequence joins TRBV27 and TRBJ2-7; TRBD1 matches 10 bases. This sequence was found in a young man in good health. The specimen was naive CD8+ T cells sorted from blood. The CDR3 protein is CASSLRPPGQGQHEQYF. The CDR3 nucleotides are TGTGCCAGCAGTCTCCGCCCCCCGGGACAGGGGCAACACGAGCAGTACTTC.